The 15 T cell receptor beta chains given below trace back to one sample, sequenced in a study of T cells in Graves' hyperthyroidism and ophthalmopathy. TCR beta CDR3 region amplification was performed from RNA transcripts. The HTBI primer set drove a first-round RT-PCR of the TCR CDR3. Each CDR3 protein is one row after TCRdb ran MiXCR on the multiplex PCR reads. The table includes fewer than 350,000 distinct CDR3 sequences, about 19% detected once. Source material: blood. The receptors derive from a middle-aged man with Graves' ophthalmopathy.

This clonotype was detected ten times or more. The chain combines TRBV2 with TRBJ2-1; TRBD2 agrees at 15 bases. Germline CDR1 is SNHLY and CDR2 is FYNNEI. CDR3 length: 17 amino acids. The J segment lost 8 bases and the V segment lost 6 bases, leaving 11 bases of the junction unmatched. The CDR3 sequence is CASSKGLAGGQIDEQFF. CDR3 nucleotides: TGTGCCAGCAGCAAAGGACTAGCGGGAGGGCAGATTGATGAGCAGTTCTTC.

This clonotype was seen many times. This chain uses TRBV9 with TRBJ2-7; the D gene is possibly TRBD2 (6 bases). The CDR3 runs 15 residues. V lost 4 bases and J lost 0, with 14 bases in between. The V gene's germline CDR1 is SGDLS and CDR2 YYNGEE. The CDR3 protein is CASSFSDGGSYEQYF. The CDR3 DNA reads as TGTGCCAGCAGCTTCTCGGACGGGGGCTCCTACGAGCAGTACTTC.

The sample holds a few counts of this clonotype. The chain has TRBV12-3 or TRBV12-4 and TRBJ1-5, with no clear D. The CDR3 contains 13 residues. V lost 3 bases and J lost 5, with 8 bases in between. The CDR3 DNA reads TGTGCCAGCAGTTTGGGCAGGTATCAGCCCCAGCATTTT. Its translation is CASSLGRYQPQHF.

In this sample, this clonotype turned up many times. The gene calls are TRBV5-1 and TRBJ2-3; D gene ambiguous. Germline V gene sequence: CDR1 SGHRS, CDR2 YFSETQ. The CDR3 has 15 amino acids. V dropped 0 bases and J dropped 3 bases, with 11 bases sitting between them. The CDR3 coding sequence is TGCGCCAGCAGCTTGGCCGGCTGGGGAACAGATACGCAGTATTTT. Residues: CASSLAGWGTDTQYF. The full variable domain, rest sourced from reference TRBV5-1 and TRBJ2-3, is KAGVTQTPRYLIKTRGQQVTLSCSPISGHRSVSWYQQTPGQGLQFLFEYFSETQRNKGNFPGRFSGRQFSNSRSEMNVSTLELGDSALYLCASSLAGWGTDTQYFGPGTRLTVL.

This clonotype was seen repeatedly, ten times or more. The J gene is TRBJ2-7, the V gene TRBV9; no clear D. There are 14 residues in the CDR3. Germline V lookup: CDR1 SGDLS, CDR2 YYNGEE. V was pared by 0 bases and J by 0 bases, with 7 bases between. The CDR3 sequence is CASSVDVGSYEQYF. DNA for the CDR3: TGTGCCAGCAGCGTAGATGTCGGCTCCTACGAGCAGTACTTC.

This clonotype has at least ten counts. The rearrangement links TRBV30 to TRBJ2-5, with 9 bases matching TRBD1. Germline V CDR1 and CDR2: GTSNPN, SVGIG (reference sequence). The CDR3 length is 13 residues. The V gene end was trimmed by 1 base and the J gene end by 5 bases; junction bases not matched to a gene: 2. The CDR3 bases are TGTGCCTGGAGTGGGGGACAGGGTGAGACCCAGTACTTC. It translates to CAWSGGQGETQYF.

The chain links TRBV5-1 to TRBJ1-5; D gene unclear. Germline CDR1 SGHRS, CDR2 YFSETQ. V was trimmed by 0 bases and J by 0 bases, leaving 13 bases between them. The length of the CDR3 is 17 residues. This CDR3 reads CASSLDGFSDSNQPQHF. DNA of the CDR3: TGCGCCAGCAGCTTGGACGGATTTTCGGATAGCAATCAGCCCCAGCATTTT.

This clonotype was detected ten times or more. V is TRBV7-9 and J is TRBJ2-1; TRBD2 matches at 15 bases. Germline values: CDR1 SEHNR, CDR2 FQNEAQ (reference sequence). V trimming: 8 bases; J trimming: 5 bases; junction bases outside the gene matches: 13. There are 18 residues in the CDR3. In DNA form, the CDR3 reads TGTGCCAGCGCGCCTTTGGGACTAGCGGGGGGTCATAACAATGAGCAGTTCTTC. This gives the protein CASAPLGLAGGHNNEQFF.

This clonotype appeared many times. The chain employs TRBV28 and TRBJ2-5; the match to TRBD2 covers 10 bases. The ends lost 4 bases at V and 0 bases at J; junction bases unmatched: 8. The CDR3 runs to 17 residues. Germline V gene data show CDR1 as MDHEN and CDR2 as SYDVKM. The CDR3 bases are TGTGCCAGCAGTTCAGGACCCGGACTAGCGGACCAAGAGACCCAGTACTTC. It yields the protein CASSSGPGLADQETQYF. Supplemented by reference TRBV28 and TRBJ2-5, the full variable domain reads DVKVTQSSRYLVKRTGEKVFLECVQDMDHENMFWYRQDPGLGLRLIYFSYDVKMKEKGDIPEGYSVSREKKERFSLILESASTNQTSMYLCASSSGPGLADQETQYFGPGTRLLVL.

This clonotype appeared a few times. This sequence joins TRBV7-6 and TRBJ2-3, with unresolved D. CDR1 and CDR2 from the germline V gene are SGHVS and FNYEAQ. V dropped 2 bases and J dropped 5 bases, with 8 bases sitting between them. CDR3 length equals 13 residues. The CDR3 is CASSLPGLDTQYF. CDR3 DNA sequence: TGTGCCAGCAGCTTACCGGGTCTAGATACGCAGTATTTT.

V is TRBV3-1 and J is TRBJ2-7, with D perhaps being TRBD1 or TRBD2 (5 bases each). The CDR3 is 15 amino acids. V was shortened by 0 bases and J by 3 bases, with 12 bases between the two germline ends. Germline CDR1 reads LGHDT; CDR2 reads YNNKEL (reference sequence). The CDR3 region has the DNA TGTGCCAGCAGCCAAGACCCCCTGAGGGGCTACGAGCAGTACTTC. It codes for CASSQDPLRGYEQYF.

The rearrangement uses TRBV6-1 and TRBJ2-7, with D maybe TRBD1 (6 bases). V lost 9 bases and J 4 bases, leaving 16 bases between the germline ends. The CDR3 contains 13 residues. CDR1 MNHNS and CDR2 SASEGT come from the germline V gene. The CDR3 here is CASERDTIYEQYF. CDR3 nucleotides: TGTGCCAGTGAACGGGACACCATTTACGAGCAGTACTTC.

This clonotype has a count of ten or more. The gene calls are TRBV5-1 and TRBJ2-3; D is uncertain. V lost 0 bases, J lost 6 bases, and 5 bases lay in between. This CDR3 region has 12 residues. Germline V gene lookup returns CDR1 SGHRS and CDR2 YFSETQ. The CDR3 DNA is TGCGCCAGCAGCTTGGCCCAGGATACGCAGTATTTT. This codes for CASSLAQDTQYF.

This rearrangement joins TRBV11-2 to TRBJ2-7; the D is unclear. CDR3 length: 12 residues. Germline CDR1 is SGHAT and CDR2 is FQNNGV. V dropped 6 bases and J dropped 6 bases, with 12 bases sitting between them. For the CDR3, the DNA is TGTGCCAGCAGTTATGTCACGGGCGAGCAGTACTTC. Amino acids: CASSYVTGEQYF.

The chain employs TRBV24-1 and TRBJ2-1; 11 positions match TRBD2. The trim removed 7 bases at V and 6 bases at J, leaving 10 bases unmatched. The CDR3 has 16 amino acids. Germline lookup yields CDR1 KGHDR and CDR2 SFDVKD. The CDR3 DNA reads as TGTGCCACCAGCCACCCACTAGCGGGAGATAGCAATGAGCAGTTCTTC. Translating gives CATSHPLAGDSNEQFF.